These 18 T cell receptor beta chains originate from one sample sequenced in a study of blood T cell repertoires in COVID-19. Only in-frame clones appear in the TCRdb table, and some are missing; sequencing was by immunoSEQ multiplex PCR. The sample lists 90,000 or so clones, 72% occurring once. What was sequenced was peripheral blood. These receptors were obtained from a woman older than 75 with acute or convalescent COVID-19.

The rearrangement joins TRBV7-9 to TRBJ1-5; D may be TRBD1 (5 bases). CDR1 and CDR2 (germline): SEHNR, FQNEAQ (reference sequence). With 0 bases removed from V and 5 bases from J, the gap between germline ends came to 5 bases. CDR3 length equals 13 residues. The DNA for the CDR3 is TGTGCCAGCAGCTTAGCAGGGGATCAGCCCCAGCATTTT. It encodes CASSLAGDQPQHF.

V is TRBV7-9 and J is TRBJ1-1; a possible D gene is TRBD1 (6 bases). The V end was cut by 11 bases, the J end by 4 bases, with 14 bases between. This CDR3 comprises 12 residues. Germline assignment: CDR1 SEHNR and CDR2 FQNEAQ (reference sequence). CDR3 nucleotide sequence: TGTGCCGGGGACACCGTAATCACTGAAGCTTTCTTT. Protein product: CAGDTVITEAFF. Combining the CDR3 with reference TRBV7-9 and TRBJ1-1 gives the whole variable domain DTGVSQNPRHKITKRGQNVTFRCDPISEHNRLYWYRQTLGQGPEFLTYFQNEAQLEKSRLLSDRFSAERPKGSFSTLEIQRTEQGDSAMYLCAGDTVITEAFFGQGTRLTVV.

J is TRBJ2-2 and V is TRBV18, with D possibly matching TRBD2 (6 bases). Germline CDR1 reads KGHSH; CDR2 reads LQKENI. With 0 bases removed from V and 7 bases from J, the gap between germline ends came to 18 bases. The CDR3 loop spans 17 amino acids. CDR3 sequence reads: CASSPPAGTGKYGELFF. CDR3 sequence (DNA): TGTGCCAGCTCACCACCGGCGGGGACGGGGAAGTACGGGGAGCTGTTTTTT.

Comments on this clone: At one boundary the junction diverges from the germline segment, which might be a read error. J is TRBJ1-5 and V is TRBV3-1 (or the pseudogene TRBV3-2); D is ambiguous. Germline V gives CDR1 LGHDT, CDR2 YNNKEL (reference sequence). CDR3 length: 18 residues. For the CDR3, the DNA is TGTGCCAGCAGCCTCCCCGCTCCCATTTTTGGGCATCATCAACCCCAGCATTTT. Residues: CASSLPAPIFGHHQPQHF.

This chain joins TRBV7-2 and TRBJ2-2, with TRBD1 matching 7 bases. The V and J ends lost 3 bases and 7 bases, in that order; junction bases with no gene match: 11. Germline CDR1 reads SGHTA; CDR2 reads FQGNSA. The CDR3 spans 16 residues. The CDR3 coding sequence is TGTGCCAGCAGCTTTTGGGGAAGGGGGCAAAGCGGGGAGCTGTTTTTT. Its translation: CASSFWGRGQSGELFF.

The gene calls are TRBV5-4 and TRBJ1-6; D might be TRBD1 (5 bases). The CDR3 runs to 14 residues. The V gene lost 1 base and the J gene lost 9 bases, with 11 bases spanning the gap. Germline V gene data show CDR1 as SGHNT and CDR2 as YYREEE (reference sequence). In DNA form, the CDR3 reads TGTGCCAGCAGCTTGCAGGGAAGGGGTTCACCCCTCCACTTT. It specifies CASSLQGRGSPLHF.

The CDR3 here is CKSGVNTEAFF. The CDR3 coding sequence is TGCAAGAGTGGAGTGAACACTGAAGCTTTCTTT. J is TRBJ1-1 and V is TRBV20-1; D unclear. Germline CDR1 and CDR2: DFQATT and SNEGSKA (reference sequence). This CDR3 comprises 11 residues.

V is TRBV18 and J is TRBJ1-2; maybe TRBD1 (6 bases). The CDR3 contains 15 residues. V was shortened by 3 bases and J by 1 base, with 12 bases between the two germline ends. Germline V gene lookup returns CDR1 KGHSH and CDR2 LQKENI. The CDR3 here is CASSPQGQNNYGYTF. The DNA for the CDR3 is TGTGCCAGCTCACCTCAGGGGCAAAATAACTATGGCTACACCTTC.

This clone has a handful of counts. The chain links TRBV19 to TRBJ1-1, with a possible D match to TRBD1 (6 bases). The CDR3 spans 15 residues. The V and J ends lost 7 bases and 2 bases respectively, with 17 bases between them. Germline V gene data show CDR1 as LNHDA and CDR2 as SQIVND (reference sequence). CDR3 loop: CASTPYRDGNTEAFF. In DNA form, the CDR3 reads TGTGCCAGTACCCCCTACAGGGATGGAAACACTGAAGCTTTCTTT. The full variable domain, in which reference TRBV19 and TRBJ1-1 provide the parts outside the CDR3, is DGGITQSPKYLFRKEGQNVTLSCEQNLNHDAMYWYRQDPGQGLRLIYYSQIVNDFQKGDIAEGYSVSREKKESFPLTVTSAQKNPTAFYLCASTPYRDGNTEAFFGQGTRLTVV.

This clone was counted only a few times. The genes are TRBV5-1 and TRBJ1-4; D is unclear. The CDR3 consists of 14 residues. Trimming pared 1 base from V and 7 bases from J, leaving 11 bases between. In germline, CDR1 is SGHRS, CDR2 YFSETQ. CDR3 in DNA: TGCGCCAGCAGCTTGACCGGGTTGGGTGAAAAACTGTTTTTT. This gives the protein CASSLTGLGEKLFF.

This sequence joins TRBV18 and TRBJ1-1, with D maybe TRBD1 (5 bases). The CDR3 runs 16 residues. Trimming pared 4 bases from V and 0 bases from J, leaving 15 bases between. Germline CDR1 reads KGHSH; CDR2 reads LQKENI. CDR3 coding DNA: TGTGCCAGCTCACGGGGGGGTGTTAACCTGAACACTGAAGCTTTCTTT. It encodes CASSRGGVNLNTEAFF.

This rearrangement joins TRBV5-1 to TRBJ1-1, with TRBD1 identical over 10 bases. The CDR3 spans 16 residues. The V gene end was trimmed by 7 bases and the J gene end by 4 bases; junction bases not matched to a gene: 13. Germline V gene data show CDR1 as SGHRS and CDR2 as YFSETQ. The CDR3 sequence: CASGVGTGADGTEAFF. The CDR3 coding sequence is TGCGCCAGCGGGGTCGGGACAGGGGCCGATGGCACTGAAGCTTTCTTT.

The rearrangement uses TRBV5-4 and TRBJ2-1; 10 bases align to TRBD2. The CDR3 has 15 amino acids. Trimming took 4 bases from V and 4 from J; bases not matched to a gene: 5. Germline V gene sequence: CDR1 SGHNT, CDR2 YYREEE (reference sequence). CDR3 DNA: TGTGCCAGCAGCGGAACGACTAGCGGGTACAATGAGCAGTTCTTC. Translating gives CASSGTTSGYNEQFF.

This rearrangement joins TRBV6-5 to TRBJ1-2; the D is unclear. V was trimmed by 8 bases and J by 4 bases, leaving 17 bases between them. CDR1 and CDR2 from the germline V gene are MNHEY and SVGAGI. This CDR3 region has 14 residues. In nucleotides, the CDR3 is TGTGCCAGCGGCTCGAACGAGGGCCTCTATGGCTACACCTTC. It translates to CASGSNEGLYGYTF.

The CDR3 DNA is TGTGCCAGCAGCTTAGCGGTACAAAACTATGGCTACACCTTC. Translated, it gives CASSLAVQNYGYTF. The rearrangement links TRBV7-2 to TRBJ1-2; D remains ambiguous. Deletions cut 0 bases from V and 2 bases from J, with 7 bases between. CDR3 length: 14 residues. Germline CDR1 and CDR2: SGHTA and FQGNSA. Full variable domain (outside the CDR3, taken from reference TRBV7-2 and TRBJ1-2): GAGVSQSPSNKVTEKGKDVELRCDPISGHTALYWYRQSLGQGLEFLIYFQGNSAPDKSGLPSDRFSAERTGGSVSTLTIQRTQQEDSAVYLCASSLAVQNYGYTFGSGTRLTVV.

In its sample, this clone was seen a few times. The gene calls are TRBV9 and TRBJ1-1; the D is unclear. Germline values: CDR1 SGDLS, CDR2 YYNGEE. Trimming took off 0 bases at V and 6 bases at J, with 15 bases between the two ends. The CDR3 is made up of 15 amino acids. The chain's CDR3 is CASSVVEGRSAEAFF. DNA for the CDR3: TGTGCCAGCAGCGTAGTAGAAGGGAGGTCAGCTGAAGCTTTCTTT.

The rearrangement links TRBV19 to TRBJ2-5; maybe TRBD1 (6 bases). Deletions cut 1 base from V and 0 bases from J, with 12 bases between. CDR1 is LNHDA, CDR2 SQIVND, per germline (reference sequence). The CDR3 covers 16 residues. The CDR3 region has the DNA TGTGCCAGTAGTATAGGCCCCGGACAGAACCAAGAGACCCAGTACTTC. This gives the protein CASSIGPGQNQETQYF.

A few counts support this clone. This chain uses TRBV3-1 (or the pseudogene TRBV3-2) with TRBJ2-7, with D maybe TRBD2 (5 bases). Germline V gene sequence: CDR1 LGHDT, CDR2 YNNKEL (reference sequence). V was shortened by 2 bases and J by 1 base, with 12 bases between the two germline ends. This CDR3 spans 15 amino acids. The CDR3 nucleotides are TGTGCCAGCAGCCAATCCCTTCCGGGATCCTACGAGCAGTACTTC. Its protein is CASSQSLPGSYEQYF.